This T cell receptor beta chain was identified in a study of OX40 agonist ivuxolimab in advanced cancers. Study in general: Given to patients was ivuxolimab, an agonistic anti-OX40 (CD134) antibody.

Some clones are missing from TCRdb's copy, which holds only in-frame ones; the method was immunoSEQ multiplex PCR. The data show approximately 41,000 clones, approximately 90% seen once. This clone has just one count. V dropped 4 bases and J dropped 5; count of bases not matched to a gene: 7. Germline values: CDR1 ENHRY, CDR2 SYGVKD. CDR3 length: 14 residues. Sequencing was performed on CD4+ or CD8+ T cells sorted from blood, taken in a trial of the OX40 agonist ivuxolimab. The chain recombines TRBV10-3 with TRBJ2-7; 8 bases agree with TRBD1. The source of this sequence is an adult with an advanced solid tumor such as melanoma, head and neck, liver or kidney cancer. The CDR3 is CAISGQGAKNEQYF. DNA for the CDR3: TGTGCCATCAGTGGCCAGGGGGCAAAGAACGAGCAGTACTTC.